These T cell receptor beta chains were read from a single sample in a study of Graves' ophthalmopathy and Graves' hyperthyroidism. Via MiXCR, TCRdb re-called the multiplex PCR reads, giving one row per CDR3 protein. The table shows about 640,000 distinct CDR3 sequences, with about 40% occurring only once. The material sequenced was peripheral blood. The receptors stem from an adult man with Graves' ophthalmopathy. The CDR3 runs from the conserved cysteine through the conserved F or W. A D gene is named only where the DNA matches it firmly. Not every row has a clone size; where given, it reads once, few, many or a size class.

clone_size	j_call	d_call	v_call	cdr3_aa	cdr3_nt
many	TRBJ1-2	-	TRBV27	CASSMDSNYGYTF	TGTGCCAGCAGTATGGACAGTAACTATGGCTACACCTTC
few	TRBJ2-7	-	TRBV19	CASSIDGGSGGEQYF	TGTGCCAGTAGTATAGATGGGGGCAGCGGCGGAGAGCAGTACTTC
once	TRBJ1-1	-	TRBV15	CATSRRPNTEAFF	TGTGCCACCAGCAGAAGGCCGAACACTGAAGCTTTCTTT
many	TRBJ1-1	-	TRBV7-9	CASSLVKGENTEAFF	TGTGCCAGCAGCTTAGTGAAGGGGGAGAACACTGAAGCTTTCTTT
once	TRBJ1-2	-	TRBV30	CAWSRLTGSYGYTF	TGTGCCTGGAGCAGACTCACAGGTTCCTATGGCTACACCTTC
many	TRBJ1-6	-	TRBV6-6	CASNLQRDNSPLHF	TGTGCCAGCAACCTTCAGCGGGATAATTCACCCCTCCACTTT
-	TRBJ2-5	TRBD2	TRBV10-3	CAISEARGGDTQYF	TGTGCCATCAGTGAGGCTCGCGGGGGTGACACCCAGTACTTC
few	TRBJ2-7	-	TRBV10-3	CASSERAYEQYF	TGTGCCAGCAGTGAAAGGGCCTACGAGCAGTACTTC
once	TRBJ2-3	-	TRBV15	CATSRGAEDTQYF	TGTGCCACCAGCAGGGGTGCCGAGGATACGCAGTATTTT
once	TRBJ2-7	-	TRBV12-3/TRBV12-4	CASSSEFYEQYF	TGTGCCAGCAGTAGCGAGTTCTACGAGCAGTACTTC
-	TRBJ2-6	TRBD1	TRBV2	CASSDVGAGGTF	TGTGCCAGCAGTGATGTAGGGGCAGGGGGGACTTTC
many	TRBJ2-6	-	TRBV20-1	CSARRAGANVLTF	TGCAGTGCTAGGAGGGCTGGGGCCAACGTCCTGACTTTC
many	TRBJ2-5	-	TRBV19	CASSISQQETQYF	TGTGCCAGTAGTATTAGCCAACAAGAGACCCAGTACTTC
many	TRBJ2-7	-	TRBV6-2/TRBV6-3	CASIRTGSYEQYF	TGTGCCAGCATTCGGACGGGCTCCTACGAGCAGTACTTC
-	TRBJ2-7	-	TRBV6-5	CAIRRTENYEQYF	TGTGCCATCAGAAGGACCGAAAACTACGAGCAGTACTTC
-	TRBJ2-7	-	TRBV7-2	CASRVRDYEQYF	TGTGCCAGCAGGGTCCGGGACTACGAGCAGTACTTC
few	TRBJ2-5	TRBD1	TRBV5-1	CASSFSPLDRGRETQYF	TGCGCCAGCAGCTTTTCGCCCTTGGACAGGGGGCGGGAGACCCAGTACTTC
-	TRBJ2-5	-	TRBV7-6	CASSPPPGDQETQYF	TGTGCCAGCAGCCCCCCCCCGGGGGATCAAGAGACCCAGTACTTC